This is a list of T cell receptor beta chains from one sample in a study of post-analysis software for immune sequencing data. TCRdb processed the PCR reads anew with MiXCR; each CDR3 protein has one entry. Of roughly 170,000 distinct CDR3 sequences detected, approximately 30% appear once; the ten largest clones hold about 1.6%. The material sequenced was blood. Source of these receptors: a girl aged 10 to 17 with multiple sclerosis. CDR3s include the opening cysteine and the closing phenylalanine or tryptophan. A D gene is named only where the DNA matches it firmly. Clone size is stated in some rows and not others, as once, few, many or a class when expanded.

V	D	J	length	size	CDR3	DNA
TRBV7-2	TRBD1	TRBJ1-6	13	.	CVSSFDRESTLHF	TGTGTCAGCAGCTTTGACAGGGAGTCTACCCTCCACTTT
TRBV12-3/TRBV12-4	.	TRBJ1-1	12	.	CAGGTRQLEAFF	TGTGCCGGCGGAACCCGACAGCTTGAAGCTTTCTTT
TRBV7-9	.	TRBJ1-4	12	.	CASSLRSEKLFF	TGTGCCAGCAGCCTAAGGAGCGAAAAACTGTTTTTT
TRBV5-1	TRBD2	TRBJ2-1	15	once	CASSLELAGVDEQFF	TGCGCCAGCAGCTTGGAACTAGCGGGGGTGGATGAGCAGTTCTTC
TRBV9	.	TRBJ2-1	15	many	CASSVSGQTYNEQFF	TGTGCCAGCAGCGTATCTGGCCAGACCTACAATGAGCAGTTCTTC
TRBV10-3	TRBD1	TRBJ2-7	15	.	CAISAPDRGSYEQYF	TGTGCCATCAGTGCCCCGGACAGGGGAAGCTACGAGCAGTACTTC
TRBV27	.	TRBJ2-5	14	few	CASSFLDGAKTQYF	TGTGCCAGCAGTTTTCTTGATGGTGCGAAGACCCAGTACTTC
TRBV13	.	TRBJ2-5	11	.	CACSSQETQYF	TGTGCCTGCAGCTCTCAAGAGACTCAGTACTTC
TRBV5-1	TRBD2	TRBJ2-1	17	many	CASSGRTSGNSYNEQFF	TGCGCCAGCAGCGGGAGGACTAGCGGGAACTCCTACAATGAGCAGTTCTTC
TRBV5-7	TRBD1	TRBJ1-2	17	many	CASSLGTGLPTNYGYTF	TGTGCCAGCAGCTTAGGGACAGGGCTACCAACTAACTATGGCTACACCTTC
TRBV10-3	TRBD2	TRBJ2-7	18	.	CATSEGTSGRLLSETQYF	TGTGCCACCAGTGAGGGGACTAGCGGGAGGCTTCTCTCAGAGACCCAGTACTTT
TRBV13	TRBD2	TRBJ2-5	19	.	CASSLVFAAPRTSGREQYF	TGTGCCAGCAGCTTAGTATTTGCCGCCCCCAGGACTAGCGGCCGAGAGCAGTACTTC
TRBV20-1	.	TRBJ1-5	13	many	CSAFPDSNQPQHF	TGCAGTGCTTTCCCTGATAGCAATCAGCCCCAGCATTTT
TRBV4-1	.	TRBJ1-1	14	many	CASSLKDSNTEAFF	TGCGCCAGCAGCCTAAAAGACAGTAACACTGAAGCTTTCTTT
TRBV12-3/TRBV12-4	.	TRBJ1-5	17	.	CASSARGVLRSNQPQHF	TGTGCCAGCAGTGCAAGGGGGGTTCTGCGTAGCAATCAGCCCCAGCATTTT
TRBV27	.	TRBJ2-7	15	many	CASSLGAGGVHEQYF	TGTGCCAGCAGTTTAGGGGCAGGAGGTGTTCACGAGCAGTACTTC
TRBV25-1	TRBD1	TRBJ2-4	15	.	CASSEDREAKNIQYF	TGTGCCAGCAGTGAAGACAGGGAAGCCAAAAACATTCAGTACTTC
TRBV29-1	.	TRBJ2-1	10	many	CSVPFNEQFF	TGCAGCGTGCCATTCAATGAGCAGTTCTTC
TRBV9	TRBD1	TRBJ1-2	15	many	CASSITTTGGYGYTF	TGTGCCAGCAGCATAACAACGACAGGGGGCTATGGCTACACCTTC
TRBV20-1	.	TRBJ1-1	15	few	CSARDYNYPNTEAFF	TGCAGTGCTAGAGATTATAATTACCCGAACACTGAAGCTTTCTTT
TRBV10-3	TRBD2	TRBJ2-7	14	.	CAISGGLAGLEQYF	TGTGCCATCAGTGGGGGACTAGCGGGACTCGAGCAGTACTTC
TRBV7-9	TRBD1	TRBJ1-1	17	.	CARSPKWDRGVGTEAFF	TGTGCCCGCAGCCCCAAGTGGGACAGGGGGGTTGGCACTGAAGCTTTCTTT
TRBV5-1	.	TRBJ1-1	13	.	CASNPGGNTEAFF	TGCGCCAGCAATCCGGGGGGGAACACTGAAGCTTTCTTT
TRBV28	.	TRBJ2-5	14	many	CASTSGVTRETQYF	TGTGCCAGCACCTCAGGGGTAACAAGGGAGACCCAGTACTTC
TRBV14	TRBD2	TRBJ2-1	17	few	CASSQGRSGVFYNEQFF	TGTGCCAGCAGCCAAGGAAGGAGCGGGGTTTTCTACAATGAGCAGTTCTTC
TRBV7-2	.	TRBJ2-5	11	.	CASSLCGIQYF	TGTGCCAGCAGCTTATGCGGTATACAGTACTTC